The rows below give T cell receptor beta chains drawn from one sample of a study of shared clonotypes between healthy human individuals. This table comes from immunoSEQ multiplex PCR, and its TCRdb copy is limited to in-frame clones, with some not included. The data contain fewer than 600,000 clones, 75% to 85% of them seen just once; the ten biggest clones take up over 10%. Material for sequencing was PBMCs. Receptors were obtained from a woman aged 40 to 50 in good health. Some clones in this sample may be carry-over from other donors' samples. Both conserved end residues are part of each CDR3. The order of the fields is CDR3 length, clone size, J gene, D gene, V gene, CDR3 protein, CDR3 DNA. D genes are given only for firm matches. Not all rows give a size; the values are once, few, many and, for expanded clones, a class.

>11|NA|TRBJ1-2|NA|TRBV28
CASGFSLGYTF
TGTGCCAGCGGATTCTCCCTTGGCTACACCTTC
>13|NA|TRBJ2-7|TRBD1|TRBV28
CASTRQGYYEQYF
TGTGCCAGCACCCGACAGGGGTACTACGAGCAGTACTTC
>12|NA|TRBJ2-5|TRBD2|TRBV5-1
CASSPGGETQYF
TGCGCCAGCAGCCCGGGGGGGGAGACCCAGTACTTC
>17|NA|TRBJ2-6|TRBD1|TRBV28
CASSIPRDRAGANVLTF
TGTGCCAGCAGTATCCCCCGGGACAGGGCCGGGGCCAACGTCCTGACTTTC
>14|NA|TRBJ1-2|NA|TRBV7-8
CASSPRGTTMGYTF
TGTGCCAGCAGCCCCCGGGGAACAACTATGGGCTACACCTTC
>14|NA|TRBJ2-5|NA|TRBV7-2
CASSLNGLRETQYF
TGTGCCAGCAGCTTAAATGGGTTGAGGGAGACCCAGTACTTC
>13|NA|TRBJ2-5|NA|TRBV5-4
CASRVQYQETQYF
TGTGCCAGCAGAGTCCAATACCAAGAGACCCAGTACTTC
>15|few|TRBJ2-5|NA|TRBV7-6
CASSLSPGWGETQYF
TGTGCCAGCAGCCTAAGCCCAGGGTGGGGGGAGACCCAGTACTTC
>13|NA|TRBJ1-5|NA|TRBV5-8
CASSFRSNQPQHF
TGTGCCAGCAGCTTTCGGAGCAATCAGCCCCAGCATTTT
>15|NA|TRBJ2-6|NA|TRBV11-2
CASRQAFSGANVLTF
TGTGCCAGCAGACAGGCGTTCTCTGGGGCCAACGTCCTGACTTTC
>16|NA|TRBJ1-4|NA|TRBV5-1
CASSLSRGDGAEKLFF
TGCGCCAGCAGCCTTTCCCGGGGGGACGGGGCGGAAAAACTGTTTTTT